The 24 T cell receptor beta chains reported below all come from one sample, sequenced in a study of T-cell reconstitution after alpha-beta-depleted transplantation in children. Using unique molecular identifiers, the investigators prepared the TCRbeta library. Using its own MiXCR run on the PCR reads, TCRdb lists one record per CDR3 protein. The profile shows some 550,000 distinct CDR3 sequences, around 17% of them singletons. The sequencing here drew on PBMCs from the stem cell graft donor, taken from the stem cell graft. The source of these receptors is a human donor who donated a stem cell graft to a child with acute lymphoblastic leukemia.

The rearrangement links TRBV3-1 to TRBJ2-1; TRBD2 matches at 13 bases. Germline lookup yields CDR1 LGHDT and CDR2 YNNKEL (reference sequence). The CDR3 runs 17 residues. V was pared by 4 bases and J by 2 bases, with 5 bases of the junction left unmatched. The CDR3 protein is CASSRLAGGSTYNEQFF. The CDR3 DNA reads as TGTGCCAGCAGCCGACTAGCGGGAGGATCCACCTACAATGAGCAGTTCTTC.

This sequence joins TRBV5-1 and TRBJ2-1; 8 bases align to TRBD2. Germline-derived CDR1 and CDR2 are SGHRS and YFSETQ. The ends lost 0 bases at V and 9 bases at J; junction bases unmatched: 14. The CDR3 runs 17 residues. The CDR3 DNA is TGCGCCAGCAGCTTGGATCCCGGGAGGGCCTCGGGGGGTGAGCAGTTCTTC. This codes for CASSLDPGRASGGEQFF.

The genes are TRBV6-5 and TRBJ2-7, with TRBD2 matching 8 bases. The J segment lost 1 base and the V segment lost 6 bases, leaving 14 bases of the junction unmatched. The CDR3 has 17 amino acids. CDR1 MNHEY and CDR2 SVGAGI come from the germline V gene. CDR3 residues: CASRPSGSRVVSYEQYF. In nucleotides, the CDR3 is TGTGCCAGCAGGCCAAGCGGGAGTAGGGTCGTATCCTACGAGCAGTACTTC.

This clonotype was counted only a few times. The chain employs TRBV5-6 and TRBJ2-5; TRBD2 is a possible D gene (6 bases). This CDR3 is 14 amino acids long. V was shortened by 5 bases and J by 10 bases, with 21 bases between the two germline ends. Germline V gives CDR1 SGHDT, CDR2 YYEEEE. CDR3 nucleotides: TGTGCCAGCAGGGGGGGACCGCGCAAAGGGGACCAGTACTTC. This codes for CASRGGPRKGDQYF.

This clonotype was counted only a few times. The rearrangement uses TRBV4-2 and TRBJ2-1; D may match TRBD1 or TRBD2 (6 bases each). This CDR3 region has 14 residues. Trimming cost V 4 bases and J 6 bases, with 13 bases left between them. CDR1 is LGHNA, CDR2 YNFKEQ, per germline. The CDR3 region has the DNA TGTGCCAGCAGCCTTACTAAGGGGGGCAATGAGCAGTTCTTC. Residues: CASSLTKGGNEQFF.

The chain couples TRBV28 to TRBJ1-6; D is unclear. Germline V gene sequence: CDR1 MDHEN, CDR2 SYDVKM. This CDR3 is built from 13 residues. Trimming removed 4 bases at V and 7 bases at J, with 8 bases between. The DNA for the CDR3 is TGTGCCAGCAGTTGGGGTCACAATTCACCCCTCCACTTT. Residues: CASSWGHNSPLHF. Filled out from reference TRBV28 and TRBJ1-6, the complete variable domain reads DVKVTQSSRYLVKRTGEKVFLECVQDMDHENMFWYRQDPGLGLRLIYFSYDVKMKEKGDIPEGYSVSREKKERFSLILESASTNQTSMYLCASSWGHNSPLHFGNGTRLTVT.

This clonotype was seen more than once but under ten times. The V gene is TRBV6-2 or TRBV6-3, the J gene TRBJ2-4; 7 bases match TRBD2. V trimming: 0 bases; J trimming: 1 base; junction bases outside the gene matches: 15. Per germline, CDR1 MNHEY and CDR2 SVGEGT. CDR3 length: 20 amino acids. The CDR3 DNA reads TGTGCCAGCAGTTACTCGACCGCGGGAGATGAATTTGGGGCCAAAAACATTCAGTACTTC. Amino acids: CASSYSTAGDEFGAKNIQYF.

As for this clonotype: The missing conserved phenylalanine or tryptophan at the end of this CDR3 makes a read error likely. The DNA is omitted, as the CDR3 cannot be located on it reliably, and the CDR3 follows TCRdb's listing. The J gene is TRBJ2-1, the V gene TRBV12-3 or TRBV12-4; the table's D gene call, TRBD2, was not cross checked with the DNA. 12 amino acids form the CDR3, both terminal residues included. CDR3 sequence: CASRTYGRGVRL.

This clonotype was counted at least ten times. The genes are TRBV12-3 or TRBV12-4 and TRBJ2-2; no clear D gene. This CDR3 is 11 amino acids long. Trimming took 8 bases from V and 8 from J, leaving 9 bases between them. The CDR3 protein is CASFITGELFF. The CDR3 nucleotides read TGTGCCAGCTTCATAACGGGGGAGCTGTTTTTT.

This clonotype was seen a handful of times. The chain joins TRBV20-1 to TRBJ2-1, with TRBD1 as a possible D gene (5 bases). This CDR3 has 14 residues. Deletions cut 4 bases from V and 4 bases from J, with 14 bases between. Germline-derived CDR1 and CDR2 are DFQATT and SNEGSKA (reference sequence). CDR3 in DNA: TGCAGTGCTACCCCCGGGCAGGGATACAATGAGCAGTTCTTC. This codes for CSATPGQGYNEQFF.

V is TRBV2 and J is TRBJ2-2; 10 nucleotides line up with TRBD1. This CDR3 has 18 residues. The V gene's germline CDR1 is SNHLY and CDR2 FYNNEI. The CDR3 loop reads CTCRPGQGNLRNTGELFF. CDR3 nucleotides: TGTACCTGCAGGCCGGGACAGGGGAATCTAAGGAACACCGGGGAGCTGTTTTTT.

The chain recombines TRBV4-1 with TRBJ2-1; a possible D gene is TRBD1 (6 bases). Germline V gives CDR1 MGHRA, CDR2 YSYEKL. The germline V and J ends were trimmed by 6 bases and 4 bases, with 13 bases remaining between them. The CDR3 extends over 14 amino acids. DNA for the CDR3: TGCGCCAGCAGTGTCCAGGGGCGTTACAATGAGCAGTTCTTC. Translating gives CASSVQGRYNEQFF.

A word on this clonotype: The junction departs from the called germline gene at one end, perhaps through a read error. V and J are TRBV9 and TRBJ2-1; 8 bases are shared with TRBD1. The CDR3 consists of 14 residues. Per germline, CDR1 SGDLS and CDR2 YYNGEE. CDR3 in amino acids: CASNVGTGNNEQFF. CDR3 coding DNA: TGTGCCAGCAACGTAGGGACAGGAAACAATGAGCAGTTCTTC.

This clonotype was seen a handful of times. The chain employs TRBV12-3 or TRBV12-4 and TRBJ2-5, with TRBD1 identical over 8 bases. CDR3 length: 14 amino acids. Trimming cost V 5 bases and J 5 bases; bases outside gene matches: 7. The CDR3 sequence is CASSTRTGRETQYF. CDR3 in DNA: TGTGCCAGCAGTACTCGGACAGGGCGGGAGACCCAGTACTTC.

This clonotype was counted between two and nine times. The CDR3 loop is CASSPEAGLAYNEQFF. For the CDR3, the DNA is TGTGCCAGCAGCCCAGAGGCGGGACTAGCTTACAATGAGCAGTTCTTC. The chain combines TRBV4-2 with TRBJ2-1; 9 bases agree with TRBD2. Germline V lookup: CDR1 LGHNA, CDR2 YNFKEQ. Trimming took 4 bases from V and 4 from J; bases not matched to a gene: 8. The CDR3 has 16 amino acids.

This clonotype was found a few times. The chain joins TRBV4-1 to TRBJ2-7, with D maybe TRBD2 (6 bases). The V end lost 4 bases, the J end lost 0 bases, and 13 bases lay between the germline ends. This CDR3 region has 15 residues. The germline gives CDR1 MGHRA, CDR2 YSYEKL. The CDR3 region is CASSLTGLSSYEQYF. The CDR3 DNA follows: TGCGCCAGCAGCCTCACGGGACTGAGCTCCTACGAGCAGTACTTC.

This clonotype was seen only a few times. The gene calls are TRBV3-1 and TRBJ1-2; TRBD1 is a possible D gene (5 bases). Germline V lookup: CDR1 LGHDT, CDR2 YNNKEL (reference sequence). There are 21 residues in the CDR3. Trimming shortened V by 0 bases and J by 2 bases, and 28 bases separated the two germline ends. CDR3 sequence reads: CASSQETGAGLGWANNYGYTF. The CDR3 DNA reads TGTGCCAGCAGCCAAGAGACCGGGGCCGGCCTAGGTTGGGCTAACAACTATGGCTACACCTTC.

This clonotype was picked up many times. The CDR3 DNA sequence: TGCAGTGCTAGAGATAGCGGGAACACCGGGGAGCTGTTTTTT. Its translation: CSARDSGNTGELFF. This chain joins TRBV20-1 and TRBJ2-2, with a weak D call TRBD2 (6 bases). This CDR3 region has 14 residues. Trimming stripped 0 bases from V and 1 base from J, with 6 bases between. Germline lookup yields CDR1 DFQATT and CDR2 SNEGSKA (reference sequence).

The chain employs TRBV11-1 and TRBJ1-4; D is uncertain. This CDR3 contains 12 residues. Trimming cost V 6 bases and J 8 bases, with 10 bases left between them. Germline V lookup: CDR1 SGHAT, CDR2 FQDESV (reference sequence). The CDR3 loop is CASSASFEKLFF. CDR3 sequence (DNA): TGTGCCAGCAGTGCGTCGTTCGAAAAACTGTTTTTT. The full variable domain, in which reference TRBV11-1 and TRBJ1-4 provide the parts outside the CDR3, is EAEVAQSPRYKITEKSQAVAFWCDPISGHATLYWYRQILGQGPELLVQFQDESVVDDSQLPKDRFSAERLKGVDSTLKIQPAELGDSAMYLCASSASFEKLFFGSGTQLSVL.

The rearrangement uses TRBV12-3 or TRBV12-4 and TRBJ1-2; 11 nucleotides match TRBD1. The length of the CDR3 is 17 residues. J gave up 5 bases and V 2 bases, and 10 bases lay outside the gene matches. The CDR3 DNA reads as TGTGCCAGCAGTTTATCCCGGGACAGGGGGAGTGGGTATGGCTACACCTTC. This encodes CASSLSRDRGSGYGYTF.

Only a few counts were recorded for this clonotype. Written as DNA, the CDR3 is TGTGCCAGCAGTCACAGCGGGAGCGACAATGAGCAGTTCTTC. It specifies CASSHSGSDNEQFF. This chain uses TRBV25-1 with TRBJ2-1; TRBD2 matches 8 bases. The CDR3 consists of 14 residues. Per the germline V gene, CDR1 is MGHDK and CDR2 is SYGVNS. Germline trimming cut 5 bases from V and 5 bases from J; bases unmatched to any gene: 5.

This clonotype turned up a few times. V gene TRBV6-4 combines with J gene TRBJ2-1; TRBD2 agrees at 8 bases. V lost 3 bases and J lost 7; bases outside the gene matches: 5. This CDR3 region has 14 residues. Germline-derived CDR1 and CDR2 are MRHNA and SNTAGT. For the CDR3, the DNA is TGTGCCAGCAGTGAGGCGGGGGGAGCGAATGAGCAGTTCTTC. It yields the protein CASSEAGGANEQFF.

The chain combines TRBV7-9 with TRBJ2-7; 7 bases agree with TRBD1. Germline V CDR1 and CDR2: SEHNR, FQNEAQ (reference sequence). The CDR3 runs to 15 residues. V shed 0 bases, J shed 4 bases, and the junction held 6 bases outside the gene matches. CDR3 in amino acids: CASSLAFGRGYEQYF. The CDR3 DNA is TGTGCCAGCAGCTTAGCGTTCGGCAGGGGGTACGAGCAGTACTTC. The variable domain in full, with the rest retrieved from reference TRBV7-9 and TRBJ2-7, is DTGVSQNPRHKITKRGQNVTFRCDPISEHNRLYWYRQTLGQGPEFLTYFQNEAQLEKSRLLSDRFSAERPKGSFSTLEIQRTEQGDSAMYLCASSLAFGRGYEQYFGPGTRLTVT.

This clonotype was counted only a few times. The chain employs TRBV15 and TRBJ2-3, with D tentatively TRBD2 (5 bases). Trimming shortened V by 0 bases and J by 3 bases, and 13 bases separated the two germline ends. This CDR3 contains 16 residues. Germline-derived CDR1 and CDR2 are LNHNV and YYDKDF (reference sequence). CDR3 in amino acids: CATSRETSVETDTQYF. The CDR3 DNA is TGTGCCACCAGCAGAGAAACTAGTGTCGAGACAGATACGCAGTATTTT.